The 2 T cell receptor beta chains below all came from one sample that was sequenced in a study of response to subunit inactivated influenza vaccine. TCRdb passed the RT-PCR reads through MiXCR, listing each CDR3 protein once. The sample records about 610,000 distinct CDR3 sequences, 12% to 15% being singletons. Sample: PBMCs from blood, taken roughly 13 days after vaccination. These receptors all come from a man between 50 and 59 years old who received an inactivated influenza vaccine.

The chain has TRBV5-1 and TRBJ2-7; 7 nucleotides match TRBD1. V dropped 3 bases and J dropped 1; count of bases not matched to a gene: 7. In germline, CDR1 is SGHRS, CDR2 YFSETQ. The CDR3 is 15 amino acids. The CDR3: CASSSTRQGSYEQYF. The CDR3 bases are TGCGCCAGCAGCTCCACCCGACAGGGTTCCTACGAGCAGTACTTC. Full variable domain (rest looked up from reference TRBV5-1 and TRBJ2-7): KAGVTQTPRYLIKTRGQQVTLSCSPISGHRSVSWYQQTPGQGLQFLFEYFSETQRNKGNFPGRFSGRQFSNSRSEMNVSTLELGDSALYLCASSSTRQGSYEQYFGPGTRLTVT.

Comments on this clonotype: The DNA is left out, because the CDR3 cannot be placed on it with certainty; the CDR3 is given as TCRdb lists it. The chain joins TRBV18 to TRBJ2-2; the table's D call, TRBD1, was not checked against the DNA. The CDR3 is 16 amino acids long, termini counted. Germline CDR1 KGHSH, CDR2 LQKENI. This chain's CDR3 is CASSPSGQGDTGELFF.